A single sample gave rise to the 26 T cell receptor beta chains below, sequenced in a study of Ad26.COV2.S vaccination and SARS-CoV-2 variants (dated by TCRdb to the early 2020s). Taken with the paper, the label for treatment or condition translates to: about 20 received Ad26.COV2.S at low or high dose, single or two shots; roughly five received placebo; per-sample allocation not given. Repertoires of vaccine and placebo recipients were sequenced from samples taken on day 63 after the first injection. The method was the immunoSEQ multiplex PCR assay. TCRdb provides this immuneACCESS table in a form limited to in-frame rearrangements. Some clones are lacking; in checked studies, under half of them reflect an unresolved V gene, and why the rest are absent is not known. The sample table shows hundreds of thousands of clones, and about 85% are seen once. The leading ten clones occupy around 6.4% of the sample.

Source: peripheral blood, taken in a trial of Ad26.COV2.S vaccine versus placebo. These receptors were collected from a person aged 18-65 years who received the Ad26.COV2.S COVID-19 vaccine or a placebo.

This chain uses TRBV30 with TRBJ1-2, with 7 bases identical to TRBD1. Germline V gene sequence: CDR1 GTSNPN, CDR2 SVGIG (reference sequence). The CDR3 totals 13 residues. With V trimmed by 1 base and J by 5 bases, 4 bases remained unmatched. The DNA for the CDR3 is TGTGCCTGGAGTGGGGCAGGGGGTTATGGCTACACCTTC. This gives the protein CAWSGAGGYGYTF.

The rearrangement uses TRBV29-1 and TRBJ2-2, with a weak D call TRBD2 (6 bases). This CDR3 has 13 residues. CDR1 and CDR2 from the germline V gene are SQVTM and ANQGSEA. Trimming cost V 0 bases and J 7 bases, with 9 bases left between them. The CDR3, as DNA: TGCAGCGTTGAAGAAGGGCGGGGCGGGGAGCTGTTTTTT. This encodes CSVEEGRGGELFF.

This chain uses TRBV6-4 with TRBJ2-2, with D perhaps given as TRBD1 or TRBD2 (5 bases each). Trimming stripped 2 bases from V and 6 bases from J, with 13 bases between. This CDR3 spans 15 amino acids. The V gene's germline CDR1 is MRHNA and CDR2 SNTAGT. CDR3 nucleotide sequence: TGTGCCAGCAGTGACGATGGGACCAAGGCCGGGGAGCTGTTTTTT. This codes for CASSDDGTKAGELFF.

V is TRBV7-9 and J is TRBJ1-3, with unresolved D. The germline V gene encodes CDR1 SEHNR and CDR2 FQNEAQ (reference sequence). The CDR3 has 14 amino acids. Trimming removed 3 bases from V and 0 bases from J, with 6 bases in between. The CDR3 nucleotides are TGTGCCAGCAGCTTGAGCCTCTCTGGAAACACCATATATTTT. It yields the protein CASSLSLSGNTIYF. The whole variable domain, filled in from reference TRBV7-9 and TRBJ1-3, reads DTGVSQNPRHKITKRGQNVTFRCDPISEHNRLYWYRQTLGQGPEFLTYFQNEAQLEKSRLLSDRFSAERPKGSFSTLEIQRTEQGDSAMYLCASSLSLSGNTIYFGEGSWLTVV.

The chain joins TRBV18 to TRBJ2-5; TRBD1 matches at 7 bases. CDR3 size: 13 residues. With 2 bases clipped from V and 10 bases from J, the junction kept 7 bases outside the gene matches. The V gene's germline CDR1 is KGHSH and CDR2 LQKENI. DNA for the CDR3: TGTGCCAGCTCACCATCCAGGGGGTTAGACCAGTACTTC. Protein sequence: CASSPSRGLDQYF. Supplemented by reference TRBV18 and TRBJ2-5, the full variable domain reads NAGVMQNPRHLVRRRGQEARLRCSPMKGHSHVYWYRQLPEEGLKFMVYLQKENIIDESGMPKERFSAEFPKEGPSILRIQQVVRGDSAAYFCASSPSRGLDQYFGPGTRLLVL.

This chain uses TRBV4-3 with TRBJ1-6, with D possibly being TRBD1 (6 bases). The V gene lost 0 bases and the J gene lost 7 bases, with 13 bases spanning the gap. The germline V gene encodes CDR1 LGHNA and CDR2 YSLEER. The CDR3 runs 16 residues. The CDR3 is CASSQDKDSRNSPLHF. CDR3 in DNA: TGCGCCAGCAGCCAAGATAAGGACAGTCGAAATTCACCCCTCCACTTT.

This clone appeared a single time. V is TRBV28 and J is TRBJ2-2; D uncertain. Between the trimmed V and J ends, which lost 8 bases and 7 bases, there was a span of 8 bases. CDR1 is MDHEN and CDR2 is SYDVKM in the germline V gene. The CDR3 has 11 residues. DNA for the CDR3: TGTGCCAGCGGGCGTATCGGGGAGCTGTTTTTT. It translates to CASGRIGELFF.

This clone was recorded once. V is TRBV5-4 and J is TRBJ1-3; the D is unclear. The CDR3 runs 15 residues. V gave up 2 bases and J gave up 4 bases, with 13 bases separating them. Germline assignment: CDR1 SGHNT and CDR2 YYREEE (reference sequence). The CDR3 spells CASSLEGGGGNTIYF. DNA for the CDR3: TGTGCCAGCAGCTTAGAAGGCGGCGGGGGAAACACCATATATTTT. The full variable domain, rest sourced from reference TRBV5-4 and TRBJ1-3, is ETGVTQSPTHLIKTRGQQVTLRCSSQSGHNTVSWYQQALGQGPQFIFQYYREEENGRGNFPPRFSGLQFPNYSSELNVNALELDDSALYLCASSLEGGGGNTIYFGEGSWLTVV.

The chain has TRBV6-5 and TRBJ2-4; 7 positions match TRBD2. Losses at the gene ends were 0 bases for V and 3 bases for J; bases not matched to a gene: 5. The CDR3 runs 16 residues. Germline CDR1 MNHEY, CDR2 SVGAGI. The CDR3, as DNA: TGTGCCAGCAGTTACTCGGGCGGGAGCGGCAAAAACATTCAGTACTTC. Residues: CASSYSGGSGKNIQYF.

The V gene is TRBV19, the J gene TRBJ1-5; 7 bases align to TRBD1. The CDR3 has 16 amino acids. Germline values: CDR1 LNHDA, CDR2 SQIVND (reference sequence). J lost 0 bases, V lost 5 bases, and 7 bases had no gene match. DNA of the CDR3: TGTGCCAGTAGTGCCTGGACAGGTAGTAGCAATCAGCCCCAGCATTTT. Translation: CASSAWTGSSNQPQHF. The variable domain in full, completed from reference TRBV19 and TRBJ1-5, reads DGGITQSPKYLFRKEGQNVTLSCEQNLNHDAMYWYRQDPGQGLRLIYYSQIVNDFQKGDIAEGYSVSREKKESFPLTVTSAQKNPTAFYLCASSAWTGSSNQPQHFGDGTRLSIL.

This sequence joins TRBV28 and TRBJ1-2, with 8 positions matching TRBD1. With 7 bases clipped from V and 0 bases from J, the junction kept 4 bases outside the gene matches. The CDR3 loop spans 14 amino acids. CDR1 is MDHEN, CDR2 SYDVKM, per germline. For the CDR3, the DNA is TGTGCCAGCACTAGACAGGGGTCTAACTATGGCTACACCTTC. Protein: CASTRQGSNYGYTF.

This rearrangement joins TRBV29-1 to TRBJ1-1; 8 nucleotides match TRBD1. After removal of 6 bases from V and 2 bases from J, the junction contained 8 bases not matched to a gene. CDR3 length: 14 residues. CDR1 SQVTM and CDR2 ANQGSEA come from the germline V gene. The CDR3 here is CSVGDRRRNTEAFF. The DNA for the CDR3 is TGCAGCGTGGGGGACAGGAGGAGAAACACTGAAGCTTTCTTT.

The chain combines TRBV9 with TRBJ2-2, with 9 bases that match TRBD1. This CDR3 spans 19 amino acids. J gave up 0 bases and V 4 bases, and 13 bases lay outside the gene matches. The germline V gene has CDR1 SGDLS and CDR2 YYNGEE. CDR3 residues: CASSHPGQGLAPNTGELFF. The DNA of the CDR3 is TGTGCCAGCAGCCACCCGGGACAGGGATTAGCCCCGAACACCGGGGAGCTGTTTTTT.

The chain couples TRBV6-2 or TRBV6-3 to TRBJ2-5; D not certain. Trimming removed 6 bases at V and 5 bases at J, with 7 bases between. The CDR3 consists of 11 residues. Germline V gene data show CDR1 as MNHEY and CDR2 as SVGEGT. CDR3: CASSPKETQYF. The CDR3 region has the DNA TGTGCCAGCAGCCCCAAGGAGACCCAGTACTTC.

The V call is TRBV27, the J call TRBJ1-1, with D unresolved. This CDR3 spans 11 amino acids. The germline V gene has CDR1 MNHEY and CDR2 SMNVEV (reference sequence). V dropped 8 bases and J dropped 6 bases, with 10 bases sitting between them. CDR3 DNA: TGTGCCAGCTCTGGAAGCGCTGAAGCTTTCTTT. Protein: CASSGSAEAFF.

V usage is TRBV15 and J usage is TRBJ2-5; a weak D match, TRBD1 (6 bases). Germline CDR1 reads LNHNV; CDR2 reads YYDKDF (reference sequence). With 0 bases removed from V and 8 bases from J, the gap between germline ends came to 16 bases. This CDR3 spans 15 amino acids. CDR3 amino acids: CATSRERGWVETQYF. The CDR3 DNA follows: TGTGCCACCAGCAGAGAGAGGGGGTGGGTGGAAACCCAGTACTTC.

The CDR3 protein is CASSQGGAWTSGRGETQYF. The CDR3 region has the DNA TGTGCCAGCAGCCAAGGAGGGGCTTGGACTAGCGGGAGGGGAGAGACCCAGTACTTC. V is TRBV4-2 and J is TRBJ2-5; 15 bases are a match to TRBD2. Germline assignment: CDR1 LGHNA and CDR2 YNFKEQ. V was pared by 1 base and J by 4 bases, with 10 bases of the junction left unmatched. CDR3 length equals 19 residues.

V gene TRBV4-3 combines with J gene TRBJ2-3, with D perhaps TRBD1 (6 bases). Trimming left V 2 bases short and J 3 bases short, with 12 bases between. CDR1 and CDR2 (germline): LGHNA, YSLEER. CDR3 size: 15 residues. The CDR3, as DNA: TGCGCCAGCAGCCAATTAGGCAGGGGTACAGATACGCAGTATTTT. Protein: CASSQLGRGTDTQYF.

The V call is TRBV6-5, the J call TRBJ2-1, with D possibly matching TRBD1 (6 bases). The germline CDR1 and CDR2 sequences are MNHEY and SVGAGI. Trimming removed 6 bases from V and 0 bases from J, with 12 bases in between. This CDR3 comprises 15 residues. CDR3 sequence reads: CASRPGQSSYNEQFF. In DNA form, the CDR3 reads TGTGCCAGCAGGCCAGGACAGAGCTCCTACAATGAGCAGTTCTTC.

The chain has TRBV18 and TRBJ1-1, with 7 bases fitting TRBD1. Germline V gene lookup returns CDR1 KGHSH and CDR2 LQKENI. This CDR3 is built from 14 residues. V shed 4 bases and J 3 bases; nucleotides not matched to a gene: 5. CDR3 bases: TGTGCCAGCTCACAGGGGGCCGGGCACACTGAAGCTTTCTTT. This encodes CASSQGAGHTEAFF. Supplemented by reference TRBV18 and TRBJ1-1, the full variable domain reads NAGVMQNPRHLVRRRGQEARLRCSPMKGHSHVYWYRQLPEEGLKFMVYLQKENIIDESGMPKERFSAEFPKEGPSILRIQQVVRGDSAAYFCASSQGAGHTEAFFGQGTRLTVV.

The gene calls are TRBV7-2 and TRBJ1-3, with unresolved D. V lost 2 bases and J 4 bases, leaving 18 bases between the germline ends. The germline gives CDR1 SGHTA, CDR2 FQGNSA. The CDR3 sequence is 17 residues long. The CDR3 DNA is TGTGCCAGCAGCTTATACTCGGACTCCGGAACGGGAAACACCATATATTTT. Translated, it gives CASSLYSDSGTGNTIYF.

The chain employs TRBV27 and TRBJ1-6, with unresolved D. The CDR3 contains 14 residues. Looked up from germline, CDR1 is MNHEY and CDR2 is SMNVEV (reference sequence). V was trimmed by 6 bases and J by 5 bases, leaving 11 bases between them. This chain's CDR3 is CASSPWQNNSPLHF. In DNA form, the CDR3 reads TGTGCCAGCAGCCCGTGGCAGAATAATTCACCCCTCCACTTT.

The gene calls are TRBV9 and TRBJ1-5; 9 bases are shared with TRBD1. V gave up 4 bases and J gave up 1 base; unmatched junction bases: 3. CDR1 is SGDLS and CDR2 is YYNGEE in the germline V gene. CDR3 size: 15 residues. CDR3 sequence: CASSRGQGSNQPQHF. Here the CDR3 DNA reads TGTGCCAGCAGCAGAGGACAGGGGAGCAATCAGCCCCAGCATTTT.

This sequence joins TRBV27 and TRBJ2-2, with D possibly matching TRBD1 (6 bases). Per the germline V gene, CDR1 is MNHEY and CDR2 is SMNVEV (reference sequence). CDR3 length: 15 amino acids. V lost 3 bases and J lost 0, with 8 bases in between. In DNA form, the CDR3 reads TGTGCCAGCAGTTTTGGGACAACGAACACCGGGGAGCTGTTTTTT. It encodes CASSFGTTNTGELFF.

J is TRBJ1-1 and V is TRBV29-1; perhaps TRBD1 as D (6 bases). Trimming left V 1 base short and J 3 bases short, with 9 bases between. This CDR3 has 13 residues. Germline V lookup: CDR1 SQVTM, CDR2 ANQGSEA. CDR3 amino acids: CSVEGQVYTEAFF. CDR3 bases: TGCAGCGTTGAAGGACAGGTCTACACTGAAGCTTTCTTT.

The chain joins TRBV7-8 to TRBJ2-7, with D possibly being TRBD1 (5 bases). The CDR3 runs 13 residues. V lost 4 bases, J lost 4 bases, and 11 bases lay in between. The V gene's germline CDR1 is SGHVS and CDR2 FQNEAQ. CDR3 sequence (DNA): TGTGCCAGCAGCTCCCAGGGCAGGTACGAGCAGTACTTC. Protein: CASSSQGRYEQYF.